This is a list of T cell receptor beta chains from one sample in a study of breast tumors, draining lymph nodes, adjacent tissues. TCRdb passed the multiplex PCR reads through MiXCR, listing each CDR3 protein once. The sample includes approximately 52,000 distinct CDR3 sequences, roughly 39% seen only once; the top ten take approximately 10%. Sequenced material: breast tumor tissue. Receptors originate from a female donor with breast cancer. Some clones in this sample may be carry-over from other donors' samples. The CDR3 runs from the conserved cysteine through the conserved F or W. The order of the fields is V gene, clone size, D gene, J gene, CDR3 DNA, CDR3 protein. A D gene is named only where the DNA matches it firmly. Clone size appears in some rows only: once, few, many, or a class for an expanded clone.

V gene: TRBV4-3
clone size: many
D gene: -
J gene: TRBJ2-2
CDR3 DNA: TGCGCCAGCAGCCAAGATCTGGGTTCCACCGGGGAGCTGTTTTTT
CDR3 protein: CASSQDLGSTGELFF

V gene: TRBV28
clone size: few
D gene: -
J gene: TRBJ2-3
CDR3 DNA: TGTGCCAGCAGTTCCGGGAGTTTCACAGATACGCAGTATTTT
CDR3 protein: CASSSGSFTDTQYF

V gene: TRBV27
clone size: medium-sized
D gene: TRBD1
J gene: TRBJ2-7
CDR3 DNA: TGTGCCAGCCGCTTGACAGGGACCTACGAGCAGTACTTC
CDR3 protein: CASRLTGTYEQYF

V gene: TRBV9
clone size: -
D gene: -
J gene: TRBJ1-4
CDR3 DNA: TGTGCCAGCAGCGTCTCCCCTCCAACTAATGAAAAACTGTTTTTT
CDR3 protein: CASSVSPPTNEKLFF

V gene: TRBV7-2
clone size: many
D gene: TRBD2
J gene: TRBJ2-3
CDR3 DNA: TGTGCCAGCAGCTTAGCGGCTAGCGGGCCAGATACGCAGTATTTT
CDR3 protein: CASSLAASGPDTQYF

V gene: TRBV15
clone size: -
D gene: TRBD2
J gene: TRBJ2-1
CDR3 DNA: TGTGCCACCAGCAGCCCACTAGCGGGAGTCTACAATGAGCAGTTCTTC
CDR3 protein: CATSSPLAGVYNEQFF

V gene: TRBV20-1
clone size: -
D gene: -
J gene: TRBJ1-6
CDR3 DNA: -
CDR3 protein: CSAGTGTALYEQYFGPVNSPLHF

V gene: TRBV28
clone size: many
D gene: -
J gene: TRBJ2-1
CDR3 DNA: TGTGCCAGCATTCTTAGCGGCTCCTACAATGAGCAGTTCTTC
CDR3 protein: CASILSGSYNEQFF

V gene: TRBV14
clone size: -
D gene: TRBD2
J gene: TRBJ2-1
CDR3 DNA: TGTGCCAGCAGCCAAGGACTAGCGGGATGGGATGAGCAGTTCTTC
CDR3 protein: CASSQGLAGWDEQFF

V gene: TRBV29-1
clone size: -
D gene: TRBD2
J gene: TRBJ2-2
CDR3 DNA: TGCAGCGCACGTAGCGGGGTGAACACCGGGGAGCTGTTTTTT
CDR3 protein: CSARSGVNTGELFF

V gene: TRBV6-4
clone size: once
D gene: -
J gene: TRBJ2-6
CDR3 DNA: TGTGCCAGCAGTATCTATAGCTCTGGGGCCAACGTCCTGACTTTC
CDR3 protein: CASSIYSSGANVLTF

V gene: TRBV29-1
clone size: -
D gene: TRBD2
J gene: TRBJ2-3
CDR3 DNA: TGCAGCCAAGTCGGACTAGCGGGGTACACAGATACGCAGTATTTT
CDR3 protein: CSQVGLAGYTDTQYF

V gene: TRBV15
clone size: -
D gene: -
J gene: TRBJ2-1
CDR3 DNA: TGTGCCACCAGCAGCTTAGAGACGGACTCCAAGGAGTTCTTC
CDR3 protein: CATSSLETDSKEFF

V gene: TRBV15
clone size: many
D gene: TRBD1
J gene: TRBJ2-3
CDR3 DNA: TGTGCCACCAGTAAAGACAGGGGGAAAACAGATACGCAGTATTTT
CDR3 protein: CATSKDRGKTDTQYF

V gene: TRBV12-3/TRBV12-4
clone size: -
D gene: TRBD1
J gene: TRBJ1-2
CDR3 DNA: TGTGCCAGTAGTCCGGGACAGGGGTATGGCTACGCCTTC
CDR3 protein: CASSPGQGYGYAF

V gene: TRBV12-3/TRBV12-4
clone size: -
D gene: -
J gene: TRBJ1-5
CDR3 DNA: TGTGCCAGCAGTGAAACCGGGCAGCCCCAGCATTTT
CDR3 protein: CASSETGQPQHF

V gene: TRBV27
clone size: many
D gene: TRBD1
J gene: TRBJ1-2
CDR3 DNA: TGTGCCAGCAGAAGTATGAGACAGGGGATGTTTGGCTACACCTTC
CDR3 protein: CASRSMRQGMFGYTF

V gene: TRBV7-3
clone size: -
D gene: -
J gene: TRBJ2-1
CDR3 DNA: TGTGCCAGCAGTGGCGGGCTACGAAGAAATAATGAGCAGTTCTTC
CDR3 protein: CASSGGLRRNNEQFF

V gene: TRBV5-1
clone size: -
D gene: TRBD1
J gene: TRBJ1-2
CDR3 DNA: TGCGCCAGCAGGAAAACAGGGGGGCAGGGCTACACCTTC
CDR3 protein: CASRKTGGQGYTF

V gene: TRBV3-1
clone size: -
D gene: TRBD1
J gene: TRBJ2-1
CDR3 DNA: TGTGCCAGCAGCCCGGACAGGGTCATGTACAATGAGCAGTTCTTC
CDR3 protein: CASSPDRVMYNEQFF

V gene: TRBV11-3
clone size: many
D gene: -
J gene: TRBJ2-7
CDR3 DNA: TGTGCCAGCAGCTTAGATTTTACGCGTATCTACGAGCAGTACTTC
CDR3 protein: CASSLDFTRIYEQYF

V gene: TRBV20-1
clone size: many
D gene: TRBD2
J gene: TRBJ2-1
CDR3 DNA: TGCAGTGCAACCTCCGGGACTAGCGATGTGGATGAGCAGTTCTTC
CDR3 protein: CSATSGTSDVDEQFF

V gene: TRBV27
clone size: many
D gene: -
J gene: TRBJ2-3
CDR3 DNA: TGTGCCAGCAGTCCGCTAGCGTTCACAGATACGCAGTATTTT
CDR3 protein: CASSPLAFTDTQYF

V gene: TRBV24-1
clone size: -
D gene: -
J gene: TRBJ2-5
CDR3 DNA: TGCGCCACCCGATCCCGGACAAAGGGTGCCCAAGAGACCCAGTACTTC
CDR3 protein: CATRSRTKGAQETQYF

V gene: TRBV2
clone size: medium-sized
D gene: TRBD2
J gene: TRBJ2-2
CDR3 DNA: TGTGCCAGCAGTGCAAGTCTAGCGGGAGGGCTCGGGAACACCGGGGAGCTGTTTTTT
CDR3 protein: CASSASLAGGLGNTGELFF

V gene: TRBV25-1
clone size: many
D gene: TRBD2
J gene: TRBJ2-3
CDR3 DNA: TGTGCCAGCAGTGGAAGCGGGAGAGGTGCAGATACGCAGTATTTT
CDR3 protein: CASSGSGRGADTQYF

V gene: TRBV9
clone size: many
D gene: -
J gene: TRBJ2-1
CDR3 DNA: TGTGCCAGCAGCGAGGGGCCTAACAATGAGCAGTTCTTC
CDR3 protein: CASSEGPNNEQFF

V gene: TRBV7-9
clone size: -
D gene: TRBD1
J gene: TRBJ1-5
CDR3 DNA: TGTGCCAGCAGCTTCGATGGAGGACAGGGACACAATGAGCATTTT
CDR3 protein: CASSFDGGQGHNEHF

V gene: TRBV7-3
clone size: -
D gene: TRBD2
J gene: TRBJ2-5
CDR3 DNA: TGTGCCAGCAGCAACCGGGCTAGCGGGAAGGAGACCCAGTACTTC
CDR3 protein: CASSNRASGKETQYF

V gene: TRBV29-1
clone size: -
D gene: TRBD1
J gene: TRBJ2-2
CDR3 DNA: TGCAGCGGCAGGGGGACCCCCGGGGAGCTGTTTTTT
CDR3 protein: CSGRGTPGELFF

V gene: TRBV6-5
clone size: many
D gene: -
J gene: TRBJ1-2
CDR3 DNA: TGTGCCAGCAGTAAATCTCCCCCATTCTATGGCTACACCTTC
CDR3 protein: CASSKSPPFYGYTF

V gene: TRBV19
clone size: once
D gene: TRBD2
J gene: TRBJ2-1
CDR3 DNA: TGTGCCAGTAGGGGACTAGCGGGTGACTCCTACAATGAGCAGTTCTTC
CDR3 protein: CASRGLAGDSYNEQFF

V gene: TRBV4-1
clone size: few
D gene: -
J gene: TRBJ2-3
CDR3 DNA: TGCGCCAGCAGCCAGCCTGGGGGCGATACGCAGTATTTT
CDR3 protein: CASSQPGGDTQYF

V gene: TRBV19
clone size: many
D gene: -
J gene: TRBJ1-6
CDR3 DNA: TGTGCCAGTAGTATAGATCGGACCAGCTATAATTCACCCCTCCACTTT
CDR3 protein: CASSIDRTSYNSPLHF

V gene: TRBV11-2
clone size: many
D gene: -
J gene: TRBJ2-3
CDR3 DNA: TGTGCCAGCATCCTAGGAGCTAGTCCTAGCACAGATACGCAGTATTTT
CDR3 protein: CASILGASPSTDTQYF

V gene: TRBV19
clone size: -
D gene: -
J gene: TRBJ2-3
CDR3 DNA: TGTGCCAGTAGCCCCTTAGTTAGTACTGATACGCAGTATTTT
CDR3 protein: CASSPLVSTDTQYF

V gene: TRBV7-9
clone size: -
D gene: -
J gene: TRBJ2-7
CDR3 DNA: -
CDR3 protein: CASSFYICSASSTSGSSYEQYF

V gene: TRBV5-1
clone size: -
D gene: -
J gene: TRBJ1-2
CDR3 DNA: TGCGCCAGCAGCTTGGCCGAAGGGAGCTACTATGGCTACACCTTC
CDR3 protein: CASSLAEGSYYGYTF

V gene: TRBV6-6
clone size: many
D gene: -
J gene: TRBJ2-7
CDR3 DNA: TGTGCCAGCAGTACAAAGACCTACGAGCAGTACTTC
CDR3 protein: CASSTKTYEQYF

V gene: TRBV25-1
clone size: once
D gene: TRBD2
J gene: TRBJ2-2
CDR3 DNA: TGTGCTAGCGGGAGGAACACCGGGGAGCTGTTTTTT
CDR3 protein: CASGRNTGELFF

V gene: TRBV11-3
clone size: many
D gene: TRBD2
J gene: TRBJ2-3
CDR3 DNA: TGTGCCAGCAGCTTCGACTATAGCGGGAGGCCTGGCACAGATACGCAGTATTTT
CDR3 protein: CASSFDYSGRPGTDTQYF

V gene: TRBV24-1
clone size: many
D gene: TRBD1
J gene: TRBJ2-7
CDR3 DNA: TGTGCCACCAGTGATACAGGACAGGGAGACATCTACGAGCAGTACTTC
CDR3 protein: CATSDTGQGDIYEQYF

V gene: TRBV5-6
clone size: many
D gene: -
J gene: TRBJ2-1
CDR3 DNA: TGTGCCAGCAGCTTGGGCACCTTTGCCAGTAATGAGCAGTTCTTC
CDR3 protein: CASSLGTFASNEQFF